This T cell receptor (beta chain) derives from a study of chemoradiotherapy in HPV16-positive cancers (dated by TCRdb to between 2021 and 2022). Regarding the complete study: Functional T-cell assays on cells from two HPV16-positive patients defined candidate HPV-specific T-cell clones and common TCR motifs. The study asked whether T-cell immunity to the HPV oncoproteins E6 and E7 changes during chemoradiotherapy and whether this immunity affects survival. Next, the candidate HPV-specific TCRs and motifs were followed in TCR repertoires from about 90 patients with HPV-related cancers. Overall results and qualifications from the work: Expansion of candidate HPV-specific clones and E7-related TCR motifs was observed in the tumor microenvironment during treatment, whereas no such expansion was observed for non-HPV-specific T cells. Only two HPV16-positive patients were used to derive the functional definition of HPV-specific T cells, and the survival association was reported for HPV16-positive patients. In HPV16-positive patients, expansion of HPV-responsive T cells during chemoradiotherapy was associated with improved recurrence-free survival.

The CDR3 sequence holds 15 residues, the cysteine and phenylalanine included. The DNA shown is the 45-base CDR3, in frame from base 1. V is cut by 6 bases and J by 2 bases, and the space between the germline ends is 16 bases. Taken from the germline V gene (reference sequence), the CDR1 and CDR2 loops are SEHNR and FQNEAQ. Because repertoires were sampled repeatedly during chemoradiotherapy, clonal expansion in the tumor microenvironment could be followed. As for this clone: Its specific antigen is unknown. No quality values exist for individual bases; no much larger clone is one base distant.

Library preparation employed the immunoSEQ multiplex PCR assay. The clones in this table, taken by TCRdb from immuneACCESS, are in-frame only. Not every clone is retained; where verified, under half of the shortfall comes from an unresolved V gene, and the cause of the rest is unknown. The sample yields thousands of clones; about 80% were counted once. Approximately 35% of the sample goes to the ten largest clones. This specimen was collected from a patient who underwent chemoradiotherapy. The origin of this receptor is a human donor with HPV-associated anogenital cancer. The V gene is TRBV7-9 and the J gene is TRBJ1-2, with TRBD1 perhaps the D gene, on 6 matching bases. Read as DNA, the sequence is TGTGCCAGCAGACCACAGGGATTGGGGAACTATGGCTACACCTTC. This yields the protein CASRPQGLGNYGYTF.